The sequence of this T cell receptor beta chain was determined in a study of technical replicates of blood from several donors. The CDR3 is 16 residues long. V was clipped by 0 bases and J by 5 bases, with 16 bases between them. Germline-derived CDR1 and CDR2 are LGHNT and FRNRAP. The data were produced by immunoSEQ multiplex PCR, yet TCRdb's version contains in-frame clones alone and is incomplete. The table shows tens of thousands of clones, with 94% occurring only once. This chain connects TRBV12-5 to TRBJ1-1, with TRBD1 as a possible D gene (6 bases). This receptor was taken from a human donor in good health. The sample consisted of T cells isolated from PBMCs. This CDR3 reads CASGLVLGGGGTEAFF. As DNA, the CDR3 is TGTGCTAGTGGTTTGGTACTAGGGGGGGGAGGGACTGAAGCTTTCTTT.